Each of the 21 T cell receptor beta chains below was sequenced from the same sample in a study of radiotherapy plus CTLA-4 blockade in lung cancer listed by TCRdb under 2018. Library creation used the immunoSEQ multiplex PCR assay. As stored in TCRdb, this immuneACCESS dataset retains in-frame rearrangements with V and J assigned. A fraction of the clones does not appear; measured against another copy, unresolved V genes explain less than half of the discrepancy, and the remainder lacks a known reason. The sample includes tens of thousands of clones, with 55% to 80% observed a single time. Roughly 4% of the sample goes to the ten largest clones. The starting material was peripheral blood, obtained from a patient treated with radiotherapy plus ipilimumab. These receptors were obtained from a human donor with non-small cell lung cancer who had a complete response to radiotherapy plus ipilimumab.

This clone was detected a few times. The V call is TRBV6-1, the J call TRBJ1-1; D is perhaps TRBD1 (5 bases). Deletions cut 1 base from V and 1 base from J, with 16 bases between. The CDR3 spans 17 residues. From germline, CDR1 is MNHNS and CDR2 SASEGT. The CDR3 sequence is CASSEGAFRVGNTEAFF. The CDR3 coding sequence is TGTGCCAGCAGTGAAGGAGCCTTCAGGGTTGGGAACACTGAAGCTTTCTTT.

This clone was picked up one time. The V call is TRBV7-9, the J call TRBJ2-1; weak D call: TRBD1 (6 bases). The germline V and J ends were trimmed by 5 bases and 0 bases, with 8 bases remaining between them. The germline gives CDR1 SEHNR, CDR2 FQNEAQ (reference sequence). There are 14 residues in the CDR3. The DNA for the CDR3 is TGTGCCAGCAGCCTGGACAGCTCCTACAATGAGCAGTTCTTC. It codes for CASSLDSSYNEQFF.

The chain employs TRBV6-5 and TRBJ1-3, with unresolved D. V was cut by 4 bases and J by 4 bases, with 14 bases left in between. Germline V lookup: CDR1 MNHEY, CDR2 SVGAGI. CDR3 length: 15 amino acids. The DNA of the CDR3 is TGTGCCAGCAGTTCTTCCCCGGGTGGAGGAAACACCATATATTTT. Translating gives CASSSSPGGGNTIYF.

The CDR3 region is CASSLAGGSRPGELFF. CDR3 in DNA: TGTGCCAGCAGTCTGGCGGGGGGAAGTCGGCCCGGGGAGCTGTTTTTT. The genes are TRBV2 and TRBJ2-2; 8 bases are shared with TRBD2. CDR1 is SNHLY and CDR2 is FYNNEI in the germline V gene. Trimming took 5 bases from V and 6 from J; bases not matched to a gene: 11. This CDR3 has 16 amino acids.

The V and J genes are TRBV18 and TRBJ2-5, with 8 positions matching TRBD2. CDR1 and CDR2 from the germline V gene are KGHSH and LQKENI. J lost 11 bases, V lost 1 base, and 6 bases had no gene match. The CDR3 is made up of 13 amino acids. Here the CDR3 reads CASSPQRGGTQYF. The CDR3 DNA sequence: TGTGCCAGCTCACCACAACGCGGGGGGACTCAGTACTTC.

The genes are TRBV27 and TRBJ2-7, with TRBD2 matching over 15 bases. After removal of 5 bases from V and 4 bases from J, the junction contained 12 bases not matched to a gene. CDR3 length equals 18 residues. Germline CDR1 is MNHEY and CDR2 is SMNVEV (reference sequence). The CDR3 loop reads CASSLRTSGGANFYEQYF. CDR3 nucleotides: TGTGCCAGCAGTCTTCGGACTAGCGGGGGGGCAAATTTTTACGAGCAGTACTTC.

The chain couples TRBV25-1 to TRBJ1-1; the match to TRBD1 covers 10 bases. This CDR3 region has 13 residues. Germline V gene data show CDR1 as MGHDK and CDR2 as SYGVNS. Losses at the gene ends were 6 bases for V and 11 bases for J; bases not matched to a gene: 9. Here the CDR3 reads CASSFRDRGRAFF. For the CDR3, the DNA is TGTGCCAGCAGCTTCCGGGACAGGGGACGGGCTTTCTTT.

The chain uses TRBV7-2 and TRBJ2-3; D gene ambiguous. Deletions cut 5 bases from V and 2 bases from J, with 8 bases between. The CDR3 sequence is 13 residues long. From germline, CDR1 is SGHTA and CDR2 FQGNSA. For the CDR3, the DNA is TGTGCCAGCAGCGAGCTTGACACAGATACGCAGTATTTT. It yields the protein CASSELDTDTQYF.

The chain recombines TRBV7-8 with TRBJ1-1; 8 bases match TRBD1. V dropped 5 bases and J dropped 0; count of bases not matched to a gene: 5. CDR3 size: 15 residues. CDR1 and CDR2 (germline): SGHVS, FQNEAQ. CDR3 DNA sequence: TGTGCCAGCAGCCGTCGGACAGGGATGAACACTGAAGCTTTCTTT. Amino acid sequence: CASSRRTGMNTEAFF.

The chain uses TRBV7-2 and TRBJ1-1, with TRBD1 matching over 10 bases. The CDR3 consists of 14 residues. The V and J ends lost 5 bases and 5 bases, in that order; junction bases with no gene match: 5. Germline V gives CDR1 SGHTA, CDR2 FQGNSA. Written as DNA, the CDR3 is TGTGCCAGCAGCCCAGGACAGGGGGGGACTGAAGCTTTCTTT. This codes for CASSPGQGGTEAFF.

The J gene is TRBJ1-5, the V gene TRBV18; perhaps TRBD1 as D (6 bases). CDR3 length: 15 amino acids. Germline CDR1 reads KGHSH; CDR2 reads LQKENI. V was cut by 5 bases and J by 5 bases, with 16 bases left in between. The CDR3 spells CASSIEVGGYQPQHF. Written as DNA, the CDR3 is TGTGCCAGCTCAATCGAGGTAGGGGGTTATCAGCCCCAGCATTTT.

The chain is built from TRBV6-6 and TRBJ2-3, with D maybe TRBD2 (6 bases). V lost 5 bases to trimming and J lost 0 bases, with 12 bases between them. Germline V CDR1 and CDR2: MNHNY, SVGAGI (reference sequence). This CDR3 comprises 15 residues. CDR3 residues: CASSRRGTSTDTQYF. CDR3 sequence (DNA): TGTGCCAGCAGTCGGCGCGGGACTAGCACAGATACGCAGTATTTT.

The chain recombines TRBV5-1 with TRBJ2-5; tentatively, D is TRBD1 (5 bases). This CDR3 region has 12 residues. V lost 3 bases, J lost 9 bases, and 12 bases lay in between. The germline V gene encodes CDR1 SGHRS and CDR2 YFSETQ. CDR3 in amino acids: CASSWGDGSQYF. The CDR3 DNA reads TGCGCCAGCAGCTGGGGCGATGGTTCCCAGTACTTC.

The chain is built from TRBV18 and TRBJ1-1; a weak D match, TRBD1 (6 bases). Germline lookup yields CDR1 KGHSH and CDR2 LQKENI. This CDR3 is 16 amino acids long. V lost 2 bases and J lost 0, with 13 bases in between. In DNA form, the CDR3 reads TGTGCCAGCTCACCAACGGCAGGGGCTATGAACACTGAAGCTTTCTTT. Amino acids: CASSPTAGAMNTEAFF.

This chain joins TRBV6-5 and TRBJ2-2; TRBD1 is a possible D gene (6 bases). V shed 3 bases and J shed 9 bases, with 11 bases lying between them. Germline V CDR1 and CDR2: MNHEY, SVGAGI. The length of the CDR3 is 13 residues. This chain's CDR3 is CASSYEWGRELFF. The CDR3 DNA follows: TGTGCCAGCAGTTATGAGTGGGGGCGGGAGCTGTTTTTT.

V gene TRBV18 combines with J gene TRBJ1-2; 8 bases map to TRBD1. Trimming took 6 bases from V and 2 from J; bases not matched to a gene: 8. The CDR3 consists of 15 residues. Germline loops: CDR1 KGHSH, CDR2 LQKENI. The CDR3 is CASSYTGGSNYGYTF. The CDR3 region has the DNA TGTGCCAGCTCGTATACAGGGGGATCCAACTATGGCTACACCTTC.

CDR3 DNA sequence: TGTGCCAGTAGTATCGACCCCGGGACTAGCGGGAGGCAGTACTTC. Protein sequence: CASSIDPGTSGRQYF. The chain combines TRBV19 with TRBJ2-7; 14 bases are a match to TRBD2. With V trimmed by 3 bases and J by 9 bases, 7 bases remained unmatched. Germline lookup yields CDR1 LNHDA and CDR2 SQIVND (reference sequence). The CDR3 length is 15 residues.

The rearrangement uses TRBV5-1 and TRBJ2-5; 15 nucleotides line up with TRBD2. Germline V gives CDR1 SGHRS, CDR2 YFSETQ. Trimming took 3 bases from V and 5 from J; bases not matched to a gene: 5. The CDR3 consists of 16 residues. The CDR3 DNA is TGCGCCAGCAGCTGGACTAGCGGGGGGGCTGGCGAGACCCAGTACTTC. Encoded protein: CASSWTSGGAGETQYF.

Concerning this clone: One junction end disagrees with the germline gene, perhaps due to a read error. V and J are TRBV7-7 and TRBJ1-1, with D unclear. The germline V gene has CDR1 SSHAT and CDR2 FNYEAQ (reference sequence). The length of the CDR3 is 13 residues. CDR3 nucleotide sequence: TGTGCTAGCAGCTTTAGCGAGAACACTGAAGCTTTCTTT. Protein: CASSFSENTEAFF. Full variable domain (rest looked up from reference TRBV7-7 and TRBJ1-1): GAGVSQSPRYKVTKRGQDVTLRCDPISSHATLYWYQQALGQGPEFLTYFNYEAQPDKSGLPSDRFSAERPEGSISTLTIQRTEQRDSAMYRCASSFSENTEAFFGQGTRLTVV.

This clone is classed as medium-sized. J is TRBJ1-6 and V is TRBV19, with 7 nucleotides matching TRBD1. This CDR3 is 14 amino acids long. The V segment lost 5 bases and the J segment 6 bases; nucleotides outside the gene matches: 4. CDR1 and CDR2 (germline): LNHDA, SQIVND (reference sequence). This CDR3 reads CASSAGGSNSPLHF. The CDR3 region has the DNA TGTGCCAGTAGTGCAGGGGGTAGTAATTCACCCCTCCACTTT.

This clone was detected a few times. The V and J genes are TRBV10-3 and TRBJ1-3; TRBD1 aligns across 8 bases. In germline, CDR1 is ENHRY, CDR2 SYGVKD. The V segment lost 7 bases and the J segment 2 bases; nucleotides outside the gene matches: 1. The CDR3 is made up of 13 amino acids. CDR3 protein: CAIKGQAGNTIYF. In DNA form, the CDR3 reads TGTGCCATCAAGGGACAGGCTGGAAACACCATATATTTT.